This TCR beta chain is from a study of T cells in Graves' hyperthyroidism and ophthalmopathy. This clonotype was seen repeatedly, ten times or more. V trimming: 6 bases; J trimming: 6 bases; junction bases outside the gene matches: 11. CDR1 and CDR2 (germline): SGHTA, FQGNSA. This CDR3 has 16 residues. The investigators amplified TCR beta CDR3 regions from RNA transcripts. When the TCR CDR3 underwent first-round RT-PCR, the HTBI primer set was used. In TCRdb, the multiplex PCR reads were re-called with MiXCR into one record per CDR3 protein. The sample lists about 640,000 distinct CDR3 sequences, 20% to 25% seen once, with over 30% in the top ten.

This TCR came from a man aged 30-40 years with Graves' ophthalmopathy. Material: blood. The genes are TRBV7-2 and TRBJ2-3; 11 bases are shared with TRBD2. DNA for the CDR3: TGTGCCAGCAGTTCCGGGACTAGCGGAGCTGGGGATACGCAGTATTTT. It specifies CASSSGTSGAGDTQYF.